The clone carrying this T cell receptor beta chain has ten or more counts. Its target is not known. This record belongs to a study of T cells in Graves' hyperthyroidism and ophthalmopathy. Notes on the study in general: Most thyroid clonotypes expanded above 0.001 were also detected in blood. Model predictions of ophthalmopathy came a median 6.5 months before onset.

RNA transcripts provided the source from which TCR beta CDR3 regions were amplified. First-round RT-PCR with HTBI primers amplified the TCR CDR3 region. TCRdb reprocessed the multiplex PCR reads with MiXCR, giving one entry per CDR3 protein. The table records 500,000 to 800,000 distinct CDR3 sequences, 45% of them present only once. V was trimmed by 4 bases and J by 4 bases, leaving 10 bases between them. The length of the CDR3 is 13 residues. The J gene is TRBJ1-1, the V gene TRBV12-3 or TRBV12-4, with D uncertain. Sequencing used peripheral blood or thyroid tissue (not recorded which). The TCR was taken from an adult man with Graves' disease, either hyperthyroidism or ophthalmopathy (not recorded which). The CDR3 here is CASSSSVGTEAFF. The CDR3 DNA reads TGTGCCAGCAGTTCCTCGGTCGGCACTGAAGCTTTCTTT.